Detailed here is one T cell receptor (beta chain). This clone was found a few times. This clone's antigen is unknown. Base qualities are missing; no much larger clone stands one base away. The sample comes from a study of beta chain features in type 1 diabetes (dated by TCRdb to 2016 to 2018). Regarding the research as a whole: Patients and healthy donors did not differ in mean age, gender distribution, total cell number or subset yield. A total of over 90,000,000 sorted cells were examined across all samples, and a strong correlation was observed between cell number per subset and RNA yield. The study compared TCRB repertoires of sorted circulating CD4+ T cell subsets between recently diagnosed type 1 diabetes patients and matched healthy donors. Naive and central memory subsets were obtained from all 30 or so donors, but regulatory and stem cell-like memory subsets were isolated from only 8 patients and roughly 8 healthy donors.

From a lookup of the germline V gene (reference sequence), CDR1 and CDR2 are SEHNR and FQNEAQ. The CDR3, from cysteine to phenylalanine, totals 14 residues. Left in the record is the CDR3 DNA by itself, 42 bases read in frame from the first base. V is cut by 2 bases and J by 7 bases, and the space between the germline ends is 12 bases. Results and caveats for the whole study, not just this receptor: In all four CD4+ subsets, TCRB CDR3 length was moderately but significantly shorter in type 1 diabetes patients. Because small numbers of individuals were included in the HLA sub-analyses, any influence of HLA type on TCRB rearrangement was left unresolved. Fewer insertions and more nucleotide deletions at VDJ recombination sites were observed in patients with type 1 diabetes, implying thymic rearrangement abnormalities. Naive, central memory and regulatory TCRB repertoires appeared to be more similar among patients than among healthy donors. Because cDNA was sequenced instead of genomic DNA, highly expressing activated cells could be over-represented, though the groups showed no difference in activation or CD3 levels. PCR may preferentially amplify shorter templates, but because patient and control samples were amplified and corrected together, any resulting skew would affect both groups equally.

The entire amount of isolated RNA was reverse transcribed using the High Capacity cDNA Reverse Transcription Kit, so the sequenced TCRB transcripts were expressed ones. Naive, central memory and regulatory T cell samples underwent deep immunoSEQ sequencing, averaging approximately 3.3 million total reads per sample. Sorted cells were lysed in RLT buffer, and RNA was extracted using DNase-treated RNeasy Micro or Mini kits according to cell number. Each cell subset was processed separately to prevent cross-contamination, with patient and healthy donor samples processed together. The immunoSEQ multiplex PCR was used to amplify TCRB sequences from cDNA, generating 87-bp fragments that spanned the CDR3 region. The amplicons were sequenced using the Illumina HiSeq platform. As for the authors' bioinformatics: Synthetic template baselines were used to correct PCR bias computationally, reads within Hamming distance 2 were collapsed, and singletons that could not be merged were discarded. Reads were aligned to IMGT to assign V, D and J genes, CDR3 length, and insertions or deletions at six rearrangement sites. Within each subset, clonotype counts were normalized to sorted cell number, after which true diversity and Gini coefficients were computed with the tcR R package. The overlap coefficient, calculated on TCRB nucleotide sequences, was used to measure repertoire sharing. Out-of-frame TCRB sequences from naive cells were analyzed as a proxy for the pre-selection repertoire. TCRdb obtained this table from immuneACCESS and retained in-frame rearrangements with V and J assigned. These tables miss some clones; where compared with another copy, unresolved V genes account for less than half of the shortfall, and the remainder is unexplained. V and J calls and clone size come straight from that table; D and trimming were deduced from the DNA. For this sample the table gives roughly 240,000 clones, of which around 24% were detected only once. The top ten constitute roughly 0.011% of the sample.

Each donor gave one peripheral blood draw, averaging approximately 110 mL, which was collected into heparinised tubes. Using a panel that included CD45RO, CCR7, CD25, CD127, CD95 and CD27, naive, central memory, regulatory and stem cell-like memory CD4+ T cells were sorted on a BD FACSAria II. Purity was above 98% for every sorted population. Right away, PBMCs were isolated by Lymphoprep density gradient centrifugation and were stained directly, with no culture step. So that batch effects would be minimized, each experiment stained and sorted samples in pairs, pairing one healthy donor with one patient.

The sample consisted of naive CD4+ T cells from blood. Taken with the paper, the label for cell subset or site translates to: true naive CD4+ T cells. The receptor was derived from a woman in her 30s with type 1 diabetes. The chain links TRBV7-9 with TRBJ1-5, with TRBD1 tentatively as D gene (6 bases match). The CDR3 is CASSLTGRRQPQHF. The sequenced DNA is TGTGCCAGCAGCTTAACAGGGCGACGACAGCCCCAGCATTTT.